The TCR beta chain described here comes from a study of CD8+CD57+ T cells in acquired aplastic anemia. At least ten counts were recorded for this clonotype. Patients chosen for sequencing had shown CD8+CD57+ cell expansion by flow cytometry. The V gene end was trimmed by 0 bases and the J gene end by 3 bases; junction bases not matched to a gene: 4. From germline, CDR1 is MNHNS and CDR2 SASEGT. The length of the CDR3 is 16 residues. Profiling that covered TCR beta VDJ and CDR3 relied on genomic DNA as its template. TCRdb re-called the reads through MiXCR, storing one row per CDR3 protein. The table has about 470,000 distinct CDR3 sequences, 25% to 40% seen once.

What was sequenced was sorted CD4+, CD8+, or CD8+CD57+ T cells (not recorded which) from PBMCs. The J gene is TRBJ1-4, the V gene TRBV6-1, with TRBD1 identical over 7 bases. The receptor comes from a human donor with aplastic anemia. The CDR3: CASSEAKGQANEKLFF. The CDR3 nucleotides are TGTGCCAGCAGTGAAGCGAAAGGACAGGCTAATGAAAAACTGTTTTTT.